This note documents a single T cell receptor beta chain sequence. This specimen comes from a study of blood T cell repertoires in COVID-19. Study overall: Samples of COVID-19 (acute and convalescent) were obtained from the United States, Italy and Spain. PBMCs, B-cell-depleted T cells, or T cells were the source of the cDNA or gDNA that made up the material.

Original processing notes: Cell counts per sample came from amplifying reference gene primers. Repertoires were generated with immunoSEQ multiplex PCR, while TCRdb's copy carries only in-frame clones and drops some. Clone size and V and J calls were adopted from that table, with D and trimming inferred from the DNA. The sample has roughly 140,000 clones; about 90% are singletons. The CDR3 runs 12 residues. Germline lookup yields CDR1 MNHNY and CDR2 SVGAGI (reference sequence). The V gene lost 2 bases and the J gene lost 9 bases, with 8 bases spanning the gap. Sequencing input: peripheral blood. The genes are TRBV6-6 and TRBJ2-1, with D unclear. The sequence derives from a woman aged 55-69 years with active or convalescent COVID-19. CDR3 nucleotide sequence: TGTGCCAGCAGTTACCGGTATGGTGAGCAGTTCTTC. Amino acid sequence: CASSYRYGEQFF.